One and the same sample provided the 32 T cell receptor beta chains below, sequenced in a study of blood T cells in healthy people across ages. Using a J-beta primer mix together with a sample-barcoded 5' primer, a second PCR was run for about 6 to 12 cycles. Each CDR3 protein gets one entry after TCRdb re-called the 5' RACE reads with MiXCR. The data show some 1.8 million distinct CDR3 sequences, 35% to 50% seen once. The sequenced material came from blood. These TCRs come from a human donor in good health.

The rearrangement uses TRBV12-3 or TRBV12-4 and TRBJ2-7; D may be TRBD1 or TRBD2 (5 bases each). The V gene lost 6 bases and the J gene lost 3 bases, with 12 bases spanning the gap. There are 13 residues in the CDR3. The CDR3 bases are TGTGCCAGCAGGAGGGCAGGGAACTACGAGCAGTACTTC. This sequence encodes CASRRAGNYEQYF.

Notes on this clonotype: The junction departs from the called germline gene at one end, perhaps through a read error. CDR3 in DNA: TGCGCCAGCAGCTCGGATCGGACAGGGATCGCCAAAACCATTCAGTACTTC. Protein sequence: CASSSDRTGIAKTIQYF. The J gene is TRBJ2-4, the V gene TRBV5-1; TRBD1 agrees at 8 bases. This CDR3 contains 17 residues. CDR1 is SGHRS and CDR2 is YFSETQ in the germline V gene.

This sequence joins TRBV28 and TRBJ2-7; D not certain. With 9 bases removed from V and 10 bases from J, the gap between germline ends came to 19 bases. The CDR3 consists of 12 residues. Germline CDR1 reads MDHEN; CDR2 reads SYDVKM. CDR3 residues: CARTPFRRKQYF. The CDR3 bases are TGTGCCAGGACCCCGTTTCGTAGAAAACAGTACTTC.

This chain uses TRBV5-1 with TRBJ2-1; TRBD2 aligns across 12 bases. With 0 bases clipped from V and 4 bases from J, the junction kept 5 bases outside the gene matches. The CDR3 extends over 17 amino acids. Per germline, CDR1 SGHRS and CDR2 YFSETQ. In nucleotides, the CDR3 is TGCGCCAGCAGCTTGGATACTAGCGGGGGGACGTACAATGAGCAGTTCTTC. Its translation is CASSLDTSGGTYNEQFF.

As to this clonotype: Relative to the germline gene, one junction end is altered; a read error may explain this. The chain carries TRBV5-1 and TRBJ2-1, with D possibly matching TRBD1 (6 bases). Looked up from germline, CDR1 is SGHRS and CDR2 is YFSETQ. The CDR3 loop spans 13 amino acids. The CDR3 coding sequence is TGCGCCGGCAGGGGAGATGAAAACAATGAGCAGTTCTTC. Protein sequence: CAGRGDENNEQFF.

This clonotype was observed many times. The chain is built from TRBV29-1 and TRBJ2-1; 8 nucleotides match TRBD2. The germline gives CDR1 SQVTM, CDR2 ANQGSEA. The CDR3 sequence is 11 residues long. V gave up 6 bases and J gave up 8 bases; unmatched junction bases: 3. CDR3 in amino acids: CSVGGGHEQFF. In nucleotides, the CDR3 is TGCAGCGTCGGGGGGGGGCATGAGCAGTTCTTC.

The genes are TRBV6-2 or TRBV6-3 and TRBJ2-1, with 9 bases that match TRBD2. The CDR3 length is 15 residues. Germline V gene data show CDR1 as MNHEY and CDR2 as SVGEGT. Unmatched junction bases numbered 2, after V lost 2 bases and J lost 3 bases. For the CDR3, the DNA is TGTGCCAGCAGTTACCGCGGGGGGGGCTACAATGAGCAGTTCTTC. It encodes CASSYRGGGYNEQFF.

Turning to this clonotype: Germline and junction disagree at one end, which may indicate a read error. The chain's CDR3 is CASSRGAIGQASYERYF. CDR3 DNA sequence: TGTGCCAGCAGCCGCGGGGCGATCGGGCAGGCCTCCTACGAGCGGTACTTC. This chain joins TRBV6-1 and TRBJ2-7; maybe TRBD2 (6 bases). From germline, CDR1 is MNHNS and CDR2 SASEGT. The CDR3 consists of 17 residues.

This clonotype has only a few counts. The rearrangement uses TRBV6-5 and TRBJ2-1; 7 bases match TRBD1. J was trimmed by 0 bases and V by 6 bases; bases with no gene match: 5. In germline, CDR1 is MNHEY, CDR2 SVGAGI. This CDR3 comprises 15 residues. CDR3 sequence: CASSNDRDSYNEQFF. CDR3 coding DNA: TGTGCCAGCAGCAACGACAGGGACTCCTACAATGAGCAGTTCTTC.

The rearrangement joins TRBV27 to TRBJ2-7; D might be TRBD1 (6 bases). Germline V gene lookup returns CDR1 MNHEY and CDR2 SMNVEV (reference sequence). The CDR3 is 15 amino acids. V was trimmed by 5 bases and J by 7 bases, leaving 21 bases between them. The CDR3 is CASSPFITGMGEQYF. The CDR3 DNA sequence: TGTGCCAGCAGTCCCTTTATTACAGGGATGGGAGAGCAGTACTTC.

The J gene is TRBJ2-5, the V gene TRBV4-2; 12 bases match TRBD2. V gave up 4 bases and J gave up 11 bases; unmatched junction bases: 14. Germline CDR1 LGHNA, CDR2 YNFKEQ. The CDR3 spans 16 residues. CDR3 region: CASSLSTSGGFNEQYF. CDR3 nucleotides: TGTGCCAGCAGCCTCTCGACTAGCGGGGGATTCAATGAGCAGTACTTC.

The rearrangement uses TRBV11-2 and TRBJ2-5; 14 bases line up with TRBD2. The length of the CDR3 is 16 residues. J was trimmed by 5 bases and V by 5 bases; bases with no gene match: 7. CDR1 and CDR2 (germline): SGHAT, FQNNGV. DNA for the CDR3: TGTGCCAGCAGCGAAACCTGGACTAGCGGGGGGGAGACCCAGTACTTC. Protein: CASSETWTSGGETQYF.

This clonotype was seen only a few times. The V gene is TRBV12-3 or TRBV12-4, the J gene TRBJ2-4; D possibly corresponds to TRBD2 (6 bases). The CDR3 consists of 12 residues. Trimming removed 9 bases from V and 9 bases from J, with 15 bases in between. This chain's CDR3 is CASLGGERIQYF. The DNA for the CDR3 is TGTGCCAGTCTAGGAGGGGAGCGCATTCAGTACTTC.

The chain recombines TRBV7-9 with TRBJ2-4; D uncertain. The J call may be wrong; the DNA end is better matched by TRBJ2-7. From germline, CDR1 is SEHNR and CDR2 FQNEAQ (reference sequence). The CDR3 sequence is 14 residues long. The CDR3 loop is CASSLGYTHYEQYF. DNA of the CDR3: TGTGCCAGCAGCTTAGGGTACACTCACTACGAGCAGTACTTC.

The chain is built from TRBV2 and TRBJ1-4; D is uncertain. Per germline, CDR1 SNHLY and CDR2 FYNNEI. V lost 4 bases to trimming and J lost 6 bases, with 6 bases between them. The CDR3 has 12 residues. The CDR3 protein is CASSVAYEKLFF. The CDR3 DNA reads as TGTGCCAGCAGTGTAGCTTATGAAAAACTGTTTTTT.

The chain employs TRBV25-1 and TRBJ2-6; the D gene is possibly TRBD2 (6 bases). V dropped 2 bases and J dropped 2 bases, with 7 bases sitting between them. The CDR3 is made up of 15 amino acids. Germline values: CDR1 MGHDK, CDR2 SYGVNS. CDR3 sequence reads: CASSERRAGANVLTF. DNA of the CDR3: TGTGCCAGCAGTGAACGGAGGGCTGGGGCCAACGTCCTGACTTTC.

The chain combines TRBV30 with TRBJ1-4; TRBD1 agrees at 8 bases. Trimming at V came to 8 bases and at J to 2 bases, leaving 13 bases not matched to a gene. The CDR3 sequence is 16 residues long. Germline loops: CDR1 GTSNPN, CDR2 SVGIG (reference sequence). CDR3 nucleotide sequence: TGTGCCACCACTCCCGGGACAGGAGGTACTAATGAAAAACTGTTTTTT. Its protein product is CATTPGTGGTNEKLFF.

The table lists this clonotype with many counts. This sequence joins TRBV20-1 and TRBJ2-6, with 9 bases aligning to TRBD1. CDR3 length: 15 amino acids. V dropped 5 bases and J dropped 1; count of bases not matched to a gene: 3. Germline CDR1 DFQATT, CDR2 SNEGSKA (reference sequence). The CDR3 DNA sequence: TGCAGTGCTCGACAGGGGGGATCTGGGGCCAACGTCCTGACTTTC. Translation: CSARQGGSGANVLTF.

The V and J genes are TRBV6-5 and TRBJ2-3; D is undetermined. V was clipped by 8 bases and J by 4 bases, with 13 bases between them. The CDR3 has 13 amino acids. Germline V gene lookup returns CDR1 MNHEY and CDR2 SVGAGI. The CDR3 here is CASQNSLADTQYF. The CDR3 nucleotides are TGTGCCAGCCAAAATTCTTTAGCAGATACGCAGTATTTT.

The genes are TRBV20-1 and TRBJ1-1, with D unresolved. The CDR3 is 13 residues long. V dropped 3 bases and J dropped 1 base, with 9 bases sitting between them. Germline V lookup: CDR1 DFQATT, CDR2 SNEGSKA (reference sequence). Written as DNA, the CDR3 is TGCAGTGCTAGGCCGGCCTCGAACACTGAAGCTTTCTTT. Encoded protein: CSARPASNTEAFF.

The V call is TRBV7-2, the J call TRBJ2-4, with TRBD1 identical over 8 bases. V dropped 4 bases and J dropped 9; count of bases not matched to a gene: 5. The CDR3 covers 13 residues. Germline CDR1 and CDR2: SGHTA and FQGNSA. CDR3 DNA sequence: TGTGCCAGCAGCTCGGACAGGGCGGTCATTCAGTACTTC. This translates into CASSSDRAVIQYF.

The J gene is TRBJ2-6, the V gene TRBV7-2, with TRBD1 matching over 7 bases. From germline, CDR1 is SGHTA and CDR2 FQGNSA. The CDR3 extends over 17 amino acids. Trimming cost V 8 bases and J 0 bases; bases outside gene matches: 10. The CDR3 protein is CASQPGQAYSGANVLTF. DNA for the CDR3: TGTGCCAGCCAACCTGGACAGGCCTACTCTGGGGCCAACGTCCTGACTTTC. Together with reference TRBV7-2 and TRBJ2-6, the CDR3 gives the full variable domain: GAGVSQSPSNKVTEKGKDVELRCDPISGHTALYWYRQSLGQGLEFLIYFQGNSAPDKSGLPSDRFSAERTGGSVSTLTIQRTQQEDSAVYLCASQPGQAYSGANVLTFGAGSRLTVL.

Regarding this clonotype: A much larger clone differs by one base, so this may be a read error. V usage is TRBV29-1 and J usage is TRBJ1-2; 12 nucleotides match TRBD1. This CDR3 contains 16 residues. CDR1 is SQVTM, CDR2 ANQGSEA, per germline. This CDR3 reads CSVEGGQGAQNYGHTF. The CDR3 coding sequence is TGCAGCGTTGAAGGGGGACAGGGGGCGCAAAACTATGGCCACACCTTC.

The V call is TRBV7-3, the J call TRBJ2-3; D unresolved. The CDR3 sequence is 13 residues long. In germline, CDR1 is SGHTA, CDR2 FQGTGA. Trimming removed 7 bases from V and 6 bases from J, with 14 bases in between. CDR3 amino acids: CASTINPGDTQYF. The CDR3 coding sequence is TGTGCCAGCACCATAAACCCAGGTGATACGCAGTATTTT.

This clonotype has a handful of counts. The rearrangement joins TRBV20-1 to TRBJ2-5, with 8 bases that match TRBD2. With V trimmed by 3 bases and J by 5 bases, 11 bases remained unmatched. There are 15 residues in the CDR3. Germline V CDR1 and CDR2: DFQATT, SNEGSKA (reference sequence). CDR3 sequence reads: CSASVSGGQGETQYF. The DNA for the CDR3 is TGCAGTGCTAGTGTGAGCGGGGGTCAGGGGGAGACCCAGTACTTC.

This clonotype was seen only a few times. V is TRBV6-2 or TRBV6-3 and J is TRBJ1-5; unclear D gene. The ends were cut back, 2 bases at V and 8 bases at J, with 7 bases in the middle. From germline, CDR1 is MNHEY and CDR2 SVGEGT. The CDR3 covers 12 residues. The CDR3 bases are TGTGCCAGCAGTTACAGGGAGGAGCCCCAGCATTTT. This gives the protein CASSYREEPQHF.

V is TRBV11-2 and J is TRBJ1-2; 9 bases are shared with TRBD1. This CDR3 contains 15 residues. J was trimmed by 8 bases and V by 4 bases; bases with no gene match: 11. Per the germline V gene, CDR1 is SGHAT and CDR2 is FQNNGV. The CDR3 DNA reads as TGTGCCAGCAGCTCAAACAGGGGGCGAGTTGGAGGCTACACCTTC. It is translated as CASSSNRGRVGGYTF.

In DNA form, the CDR3 reads TGTGCCAGCAGCTTATCAGGGATAGCAAATCAGCCCCAGCATTTT. As protein: CASSLSGIANQPQHF. The gene calls are TRBV7-2 and TRBJ1-5; D might be TRBD1 (5 bases). The germline CDR1 and CDR2 sequences are SGHTA and FQGNSA. This CDR3 has 15 residues. Trimming took off 2 bases at V and 4 bases at J, with 12 bases between the two ends. Drawing the rest from reference TRBV7-2 and TRBJ1-5, the complete variable domain is GAGVSQSPSNKVTEKGKDVELRCDPISGHTALYWYRQSLGQGLEFLIYFQGNSAPDKSGLPSDRFSAERTGGSVSTLTIQRTQQEDSAVYLCASSLSGIANQPQHFGDGTRLSIL.

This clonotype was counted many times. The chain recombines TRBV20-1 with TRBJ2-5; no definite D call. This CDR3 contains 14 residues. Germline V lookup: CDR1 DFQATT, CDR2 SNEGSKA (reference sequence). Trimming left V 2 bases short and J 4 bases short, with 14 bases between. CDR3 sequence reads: CSARPLQSRETQYF. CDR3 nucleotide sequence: TGCAGTGCTAGACCCCTCCAATCACGAGAGACCCAGTACTTC.

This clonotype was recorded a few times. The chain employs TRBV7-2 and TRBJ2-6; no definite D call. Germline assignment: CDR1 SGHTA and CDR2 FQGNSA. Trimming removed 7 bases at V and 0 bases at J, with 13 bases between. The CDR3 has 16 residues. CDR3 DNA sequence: TGTGCCAGCAACCTCCACAAGGTCTCTGGGGCCAACGTCCTGACTTTC. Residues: CASNLHKVSGANVLTF.

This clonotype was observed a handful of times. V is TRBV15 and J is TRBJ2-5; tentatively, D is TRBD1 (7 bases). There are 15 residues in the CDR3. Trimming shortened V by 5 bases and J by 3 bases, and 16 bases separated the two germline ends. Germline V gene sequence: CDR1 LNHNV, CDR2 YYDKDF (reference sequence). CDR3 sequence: CATSFHRGGEETQYF. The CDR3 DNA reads TGTGCCACCAGCTTTCACAGGGGAGGCGAAGAGACCCAGTACTTC. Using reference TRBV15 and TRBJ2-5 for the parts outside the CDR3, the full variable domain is DAMVIQNPRYQVTQFGKPVTLSCSQTLNHNVMYWYQQKSSQAPKLLFHYYDKDFNNEADTPDNFQSRRPNTSFCFLDIRSPGLGDTAMYLCATSFHRGGEETQYFGPGTRLLVL.

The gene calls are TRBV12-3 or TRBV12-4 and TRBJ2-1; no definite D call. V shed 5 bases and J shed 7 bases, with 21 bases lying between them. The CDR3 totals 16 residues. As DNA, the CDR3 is TGTGCCAGCAGTCCCTCTCCGGTCCCCGTCTCAAATGAGCAGTTCTTC. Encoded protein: CASSPSPVPVSNEQFF.